This T cell receptor beta chain was observed in a study of blood T cell repertoires in COVID-19. Libraries were prepared by immunoSEQ multiplex PCR; TCRdb keeps only in-frame clonotypes and omits some of them. Counted here are 100,000 to 150,000 clones, approximately 87% occurring once; the ten biggest clones make up 25% to 30%. Only a few counts were recorded for this clone. V was pared by 0 bases and J by 8 bases, with 10 bases of the junction left unmatched. From germline, CDR1 is MNHEY and CDR2 SVGEGT. CDR3 length: 16 amino acids. The J gene is TRBJ2-4, the V gene TRBV6-2 or TRBV6-3, with 7 positions matching TRBD1. The sequence was collected from a woman aged 70 to 79 with acute or convalescent COVID-19. Input material: peripheral blood. This CDR3 is CASSYSWDSGADIQYF. CDR3 nucleotide sequence: TGTGCCAGCAGTTACTCCTGGGACAGCGGCGCGGACATTCAGTACTTC.